Below, 23 T cell receptor beta chains from the same sample are listed, as sequenced in a study of T-cell reconstitution after alpha-beta-depleted transplantation in children. For TCRbeta, the library was prepared with unique molecular identifiers. TCRdb recomputed calls from the PCR reads with MiXCR, one row per CDR3 protein. The sample has some 600,000 distinct CDR3 sequences, over 10% seen once. Sequencing used PBMCs, mostly from graft donor cells, obtained 360 days after TCRalphabeta/CD19-depleted stem cell transplant. Receptors were obtained from a male patient aged 5 to 17 who had a stem cell transplant for acute myeloid leukemia, so the T cells may come from the graft donor.

This clonotype was seen ten or more times. The rearrangement uses TRBV28 and TRBJ2-6; possibly TRBD1 for D (5 bases). Germline CDR1 reads MDHEN; CDR2 reads SYDVKM. The V and J ends lost 2 bases and 1 base respectively, with 12 bases between them. This CDR3 contains 17 residues. In DNA, the CDR3 is TGTGCCAGCAGTTTAACGACAGAATTGTCTGGGGCCAACGTCCTGACTTTC. Encoded protein: CASSLTTELSGANVLTF.

This rearrangement joins TRBV30 to TRBJ2-7; the D gene is possibly TRBD2 (5 bases). Germline values: CDR1 GTSNPN, CDR2 SVGIG (reference sequence). V lost 5 bases and J 2 bases, leaving 16 bases between the germline ends. The CDR3 is 14 amino acids. The CDR3 loop is CAWDRGADPYEQYF. In DNA, the CDR3 is TGTGCCTGGGACCGTGGAGCGGACCCCTACGAGCAGTACTTC.

This chain joins TRBV20-1 and TRBJ2-1, with 11 bases that match TRBD2. This CDR3 region has 16 residues. Germline V lookup: CDR1 DFQATT, CDR2 SNEGSKA (reference sequence). The V segment lost 3 bases and the J segment 3 bases; nucleotides outside the gene matches: 7. In nucleotides, the CDR3 is TGCAGTGCTAGTGGTTTAGCGGGAGGGATCTACAATGAGCAGTTCTTC. Encoded protein: CSASGLAGGIYNEQFF.

The rearrangement links TRBV12-3 or TRBV12-4 to TRBJ2-7; D not resolved. There are 12 residues in the CDR3. The V gene lost 7 bases and the J gene lost 2 bases, with 9 bases spanning the gap. Written as DNA, the CDR3 is TGTGCCAGCACCCCCGGCCCCTACGAGCAGTACTTC. It codes for CASTPGPYEQYF.

This clonotype was observed many times. This chain connects TRBV4-3 to TRBJ2-5; TRBD1 matches at 7 bases. V lost 1 base to trimming and J lost 5 bases; unmatched junction nucleotides: 7. The germline V gene has CDR1 LGHNA and CDR2 YSLEER. The CDR3 is 15 residues long. CDR3 in amino acids: CASSQVNRGWETQYF. DNA for the CDR3: TGCGCCAGCAGCCAAGTTAACAGGGGATGGGAGACCCAGTACTTC.

This clonotype was observed a handful of times. V gene TRBV3-1 combines with J gene TRBJ2-3; TRBD1 might be the D (5 bases). The V end was cut by 3 bases, the J end by 5 bases, with 18 bases between. Germline V gives CDR1 LGHDT, CDR2 YNNKEL (reference sequence). The CDR3 has 16 amino acids. CDR3 DNA sequence: TGTGCCAGCAGCCACCCCAAGGGGATAGGAGAAGATACGCAGTATTTT. Translated: CASSHPKGIGEDTQYF.

The chain recombines TRBV7-9 with TRBJ2-7, with unresolved D. The CDR3 sequence is 14 residues long. Trimming removed 5 bases at V and 5 bases at J, with 16 bases between. Per the germline V gene, CDR1 is SEHNR and CDR2 is FQNEAQ (reference sequence). CDR3 DNA: TGTGCCAGCAGCATTGACGCTCCGATGGACGAGCAGTACTTC. It is translated as CASSIDAPMDEQYF.

The genes are TRBV12-3 or TRBV12-4 and TRBJ2-4; D ambiguous. V lost 6 bases and J lost 0, with 15 bases in between. CDR3 length equals 16 residues. This CDR3 reads CASSPRQALAKNIQYF. The CDR3 bases are TGTGCCAGCAGCCCCCGCCAGGCCCTAGCCAAAAACATTCAGTACTTC.

V gene TRBV15 combines with J gene TRBJ2-5, with TRBD1 matching 8 bases. The CDR3 consists of 16 residues. Germline V gene sequence: CDR1 LNHNV, CDR2 YYDKDF (reference sequence). V was clipped by 1 base and J by 6 bases; unmatched bases: 10. The CDR3 DNA sequence: TGTGCCACCAGCAGAGCGGCGACAGGGGCCAAGAAGACCCAGTACTTC. Encoded protein: CATSRAATGAKKTQYF.

This clonotype was counted a few times. The chain is built from TRBV11-2 and TRBJ2-3; D possibly corresponds to TRBD2 (5 bases). From germline, CDR1 is SGHAT and CDR2 FQNNGV. The CDR3 length is 17 residues. V lost 1 base and J 4 bases, leaving 18 bases between the germline ends. CDR3 nucleotides: TGTGCCAGCAGCTTAGTCCGGGCCCCCGGGATCGCAGATACGCAGTATTTT. This translates into CASSLVRAPGIADTQYF.

V usage is TRBV7-9 and J usage is TRBJ2-1; TRBD2 agrees at 9 bases. The V and J ends lost 5 bases and 7 bases, in that order; junction bases with no gene match: 15. Looked up from germline, CDR1 is SEHNR and CDR2 is FQNEAQ (reference sequence). This CDR3 has 17 amino acids. The CDR3 region has the DNA TGTGCCAGCAGCGCCGGTAGCGGGAGAGGGAAGGCAAATGAGCAGTTCTTC. This gives the protein CASSAGSGRGKANEQFF.

There are many counts of this clonotype. The chain is built from TRBV5-1 and TRBJ2-1; 10 nucleotides align to TRBD2. The germline V gene encodes CDR1 SGHRS and CDR2 YFSETQ. With 1 base clipped from V and 10 bases from J, the junction kept 8 bases outside the gene matches. The CDR3 runs to 15 residues. CDR3: CASSLRPSGSGEQFF. As DNA, the CDR3 is TGCGCCAGCAGCTTGAGGCCTAGCGGGAGCGGAGAGCAGTTCTTC.

This clonotype has more than one count but fewer than ten. The chain has TRBV19 and TRBJ2-7; 12 bases align to TRBD1. V was clipped by 6 bases and J by 9 bases; unmatched bases: 9. CDR3 length: 14 amino acids. Germline CDR1 reads LNHDA; CDR2 reads SQIVND (reference sequence). This CDR3 is CASSSGTGGGRQYF. The CDR3 bases are TGTGCCAGTAGCTCCGGGACAGGGGGCGGGAGGCAGTACTTC.

This clonotype was seen ten or more times. This chain uses TRBV29-1 with TRBJ2-7; 9 nucleotides line up with TRBD1. The CDR3 is made up of 14 amino acids. V gave up 7 bases and J gave up 6 bases; unmatched junction bases: 13. CDR1 and CDR2 (germline): SQVTM, ANQGSEA. Written as DNA, the CDR3 is TGCAGCGCGACAACAGGGGGCGCCCGGGGCGAGCAGTACTTC. It yields the protein CSATTGGARGEQYF.

The chain employs TRBV4-2 and TRBJ1-1; the D is unclear. CDR1 LGHNA and CDR2 YNFKEQ come from the germline V gene. V was shortened by 0 bases and J by 7 bases, with 15 bases between the two germline ends. The length of the CDR3 is 15 residues. The CDR3 region is CASSQDSFLDREAFF. In nucleotides, the CDR3 is TGTGCCAGCAGCCAAGATAGTTTTCTGGACCGTGAAGCTTTCTTT.

The rearrangement links TRBV18 to TRBJ2-1, with D perhaps matching TRBD1 or TRBD2 (5 bases each). This CDR3 has 13 residues. The V end was cut by 8 bases, the J end by 6 bases, with 14 bases between. CDR1 is KGHSH and CDR2 is LQKENI in the germline V gene. DNA of the CDR3: TGTGCCAGCGCGGGTCAGGGTTCCAATGAGCAGTTCTTC. This sequence encodes CASAGQGSNEQFF.

This clonotype was detected a few times. This chain connects TRBV7-3 to TRBJ2-1, with 11 bases lining up with TRBD2. Looked up from germline, CDR1 is SGHTA and CDR2 is FQGTGA. V trimming: 5 bases; J trimming: 0 bases; junction bases outside the gene matches: 15. The CDR3 loop spans 20 amino acids. In DNA, the CDR3 is TGTGCCAGCAGCCCCCGCGCCCGACTAGCGGGGAAGAGCTCCTACAATGAGCAGTTCTTC. Translating gives CASSPRARLAGKSSYNEQFF.

This clonotype was counted many times. The chain recombines TRBV28 with TRBJ2-3, with 8 bases that match TRBD1. The CDR3 has 15 amino acids. V lost 5 bases and J lost 2; bases outside the gene matches: 6. Germline loops: CDR1 MDHEN, CDR2 SYDVKM. The CDR3 DNA reads as TGTGCCAGCAGTACCCGGACAGGGTACACAGATACGCAGTATTTT. Amino acids: CASSTRTGYTDTQYF.

This clonotype was counted a few times. This chain joins TRBV11-1 and TRBJ2-7, with 10 nucleotides matching TRBD2. CDR1 and CDR2 (germline): SGHAT, FQDESV (reference sequence). The CDR3 runs 14 residues. With 5 bases clipped from V and 6 bases from J, the junction kept 7 bases outside the gene matches. Written as DNA, the CDR3 is TGTGCCAGCAGCGCCCTAGCGGGAGCCCCCGAGCAGTACTTC. Translating gives CASSALAGAPEQYF.

The chain recombines TRBV6-2 or TRBV6-3 with TRBJ2-7; TRBD2 matches 12 bases. There are 21 residues in the CDR3. From germline, CDR1 is MNHEY and CDR2 SVGEGT. V shed 1 base, J shed 2 bases, and the junction held 18 bases outside the gene matches. CDR3 sequence: CASSYFYLAGGTYEMPYEQYF. The DNA of the CDR3 is TGTGCCAGCAGTTACTTTTATCTAGCGGGAGGGACCTATGAGATGCCCTACGAGCAGTACTTC.

The chain couples TRBV12-3 or TRBV12-4 to TRBJ2-7; perhaps D is TRBD1 or TRBD2 (5 bases each). V dropped 5 bases and J dropped 6 bases, with 20 bases sitting between them. This CDR3 spans 15 amino acids. Here the CDR3 DNA reads TGTGCCAGCAGTCGCCAAACGGGACCTCCGGTCGAGCAGTACTTC. Translated: CASSRQTGPPVEQYF.

This clonotype was seen repeatedly, ten times or more. The chain carries TRBV28 and TRBJ2-1, with 12 bases fitting TRBD1. V trimming: 7 bases; J trimming: 10 bases; junction bases outside the gene matches: 17. Germline V gene sequence: CDR1 MDHEN, CDR2 SYDVKM. The CDR3 runs to 17 residues. The CDR3: CASNAPWDRGRSGEQFF. CDR3 DNA: TGTGCCAGCAACGCACCCTGGGACAGGGGGCGAAGCGGCGAGCAGTTCTTC.

This clonotype has ten or more counts. The chain is built from TRBV7-7 and TRBJ2-5; D is undetermined. The germline CDR1 and CDR2 sequences are SSHAT and FNYEAQ (reference sequence). The V gene lost 1 base and the J gene lost 2 bases, with 8 bases spanning the gap. This CDR3 region has 14 residues. The CDR3 here is CASSLGGKQETQYF. CDR3 DNA: TGTGCCAGCAGCTTAGGCGGAAAACAAGAGACCCAGTACTTC.